These 21 T cell receptor beta chains were sequenced from one sample in a study of T cell repertoires in cytomegalovirus infection. From the reads, TCRdb called clonotypes with MiXCR, one entry per CDR3 protein. Altogether 400,000 to 550,000 distinct CDR3 sequences are present, 10% to 12% being singletons, with the ten largest covering 10%. The material sequenced was PBMCs. The origin of the receptors is a human donor in good health (CMV status not recorded). Some clones in this sample may be carry-over from other donors' samples.

This clonotype was detected a few times. The chain recombines TRBV25-1 with TRBJ2-1; D unresolved. V was pared by 7 bases and J by 5 bases, with 12 bases between. Germline CDR1 MGHDK, CDR2 SYGVNS. This CDR3 contains 13 residues. CDR3: CASKRQLDNEQFF. CDR3 sequence (DNA): TGTGCCAGCAAGAGGCAGCTCGACAATGAGCAGTTCTTC.

This clonotype was counted many times. The chain employs TRBV6-5 and TRBJ2-2; 7 bases line up with TRBD1. This CDR3 has 19 residues. Per germline, CDR1 MNHEY and CDR2 SVGAGI. Trimming took 5 bases from V and 3 from J; bases not matched to a gene: 18. CDR3 in DNA: TGTGCCAGCAGTCCATACGCCCGGATTAGTCAGGGGGACACCGGGGAGCTGTTTTTT. This codes for CASSPYARISQGDTGELFF.

This clonotype was picked up many times. The CDR3 nucleotides read TGCAGCGTTGGACAGGGGGCTCTAGGAACTAATGAAAAACTGTTTTTT. This encodes CSVGQGALGTNEKLFF. The chain combines TRBV29-1 with TRBJ1-4, with 10 bases matching TRBD1. Looked up from germline, CDR1 is SQVTM and CDR2 is ANQGSEA. The CDR3 sequence is 16 residues long. Trimming took 4 bases from V and 1 from J; bases not matched to a gene: 6. Looking up the rest from reference TRBV29-1 and TRBJ1-4 gives the full variable domain: SAVISQKPSRDICQRGTSLTIQCQVDSQVTMMFWYRQQPGQSLTLIATANQGSEATYESGFVIDKFPISRPNLTFSTLTVSNMSPEDSSIYLCSVGQGALGTNEKLFFGSGTQLSVL.

V gene TRBV7-3 combines with J gene TRBJ1-1; the D gene is possibly TRBD1 (6 bases). V was clipped by 4 bases and J by 6 bases, with 18 bases between them. This CDR3 region has 15 residues. Germline V gene data show CDR1 as SGHTA and CDR2 as FQGTGA. The CDR3 nucleotides read TGTGCCAGCAGCTCAGGAACAGGGATAAACGCTGAAGCTTTCTTT. It encodes CASSSGTGINAEAFF.

Many counts were recorded for this clonotype. Written as DNA, the CDR3 is TGTGCCAGCAGCTTGGGCCAGGGTTTAAAAAGGGTCTACGAGCAGTACTTC. This codes for CASSLGQGLKRVYEQYF. The chain uses TRBV5-5 and TRBJ2-7; possibly TRBD1 for D (5 bases). Germline CDR1 reads SGHKS; CDR2 reads YYEKEE (reference sequence). CDR3 length equals 17 residues. V lost 0 bases, J lost 3 bases, and 19 bases lay in between. Looking up the rest from reference TRBV5-5 and TRBJ2-7 gives the full variable domain: DAGVTQSPTHLIKTRGQQVTLRCSPISGHKSVSWYQQVLGQGPQFIFQYYEKEERGRGNFPDRFSARQFPNYSSELNVNALLLGDSALYLCASSLGQGLKRVYEQYFGPGTRLTVT.

There are many counts of this clonotype. The chain is built from TRBV24-1 and TRBJ2-1, with TRBD1 as a possible D gene (6 bases). CDR3 size: 16 residues. Germline V CDR1 and CDR2: KGHDR, SFDVKD. V dropped 3 bases and J dropped 6 bases, with 17 bases sitting between them. The CDR3 nucleotides read TGTGCCACCAGTGATGCGACAGGTCGGTATTTCAATGAGCAGTTCTTC. Translating gives CATSDATGRYFNEQFF.

The V call is TRBV19, the J call TRBJ1-5; possible D gene TRBD1, 6 bases. The CDR3 runs 17 residues. V was cut by 5 bases and J by 4 bases, with 21 bases left in between. Germline loops: CDR1 LNHDA, CDR2 SQIVND (reference sequence). The DNA for the CDR3 is TGTGCCAGTAGTCTCAGCCGAGGGGGGCAGGGAAATCAGCCCCAGCATTTT. Translated, it gives CASSLSRGGQGNQPQHF.

This clonotype came up many times. The V gene is TRBV12-3 or TRBV12-4, the J gene TRBJ1-1, with D hard to call. CDR3 size: 13 residues. V gave up 3 bases and J gave up 4 bases, with 9 bases separating them. CDR3 sequence: CASSLGGITEAFF. The CDR3 nucleotides are TGTGCCAGCAGTTTGGGAGGGATCACTGAAGCTTTCTTT.

This chain uses TRBV28 with TRBJ2-7; D tentatively reads TRBD1 or TRBD2 (5 bases each). Germline V gives CDR1 MDHEN, CDR2 SYDVKM. V was clipped by 5 bases and J by 4 bases, with 21 bases between them. This CDR3 region has 16 residues. CDR3 in amino acids: CASSNTGALFPYEQYF. Here the CDR3 DNA reads TGTGCCAGCAGTAACACCGGGGCCCTTTTTCCTTACGAGCAGTACTTC.

The chain combines TRBV7-6 with TRBJ2-2; TRBD1 matches 10 bases. Per germline, CDR1 SGHVS and CDR2 FNYEAQ. V lost 3 bases, J lost 1 base, and 2 bases stayed unmatched. This CDR3 spans 16 amino acids. The CDR3: CASSLGQGMNTGELFF. CDR3 sequence (DNA): TGTGCCAGCAGCTTGGGACAGGGGATGAACACCGGGGAGCTGTTTTTT. Combining the CDR3 with reference TRBV7-6 and TRBJ2-2 gives the whole variable domain GAGVSQSPRYKVTKRGQDVALRCDPISGHVSLYWYRQALGQGPEFLTYFNYEAQQDKSGLPNDRFSAERPEGSISTLTIQRTEQRDSAMYRCASSLGQGMNTGELFFGEGSRLTVL.

This clonotype was recorded many times. J is TRBJ1-5 and V is TRBV28; TRBD1 might be the D (6 bases). Per the germline V gene, CDR1 is MDHEN and CDR2 is SYDVKM. There are 15 residues in the CDR3. V gave up 5 bases and J gave up 2 bases, with 13 bases separating them. The DNA of the CDR3 is TGTGCCAGCAGTCTCTGGACAGAGGGCAATCAGCCCCAGCATTTT. This encodes CASSLWTEGNQPQHF.

This clonotype was found many times. The J gene is TRBJ2-1, the V gene TRBV24-1, with TRBD2 identical over 16 bases. CDR3 size: 19 residues. In germline, CDR1 is KGHDR, CDR2 SFDVKD. J was trimmed by 1 base and V by 3 bases; bases with no gene match: 5. The CDR3 coding sequence is TGTGCCACCAGTGATACCGGGACTAGCGGGAGGGCGTCCTACAATGAGCAGTTCTTC. This encodes CATSDTGTSGRASYNEQFF.

This clonotype was picked up many times. The chain recombines TRBV7-3 with TRBJ2-3, with D uncertain. V lost 5 bases and J lost 3, with 15 bases in between. The CDR3 loop spans 15 amino acids. Germline V lookup: CDR1 SGHTA, CDR2 FQGTGA. In nucleotides, the CDR3 is TGTGCCAGCAGCCCTAAGGGTGGGTGGACAGATACGCAGTATTTT. Translating gives CASSPKGGWTDTQYF.

This clonotype was seen many times. This sequence joins TRBV3-1 and TRBJ2-7; TRBD2 matches 8 bases. Looked up from germline, CDR1 is LGHDT and CDR2 is YNNKEL (reference sequence). V lost 4 bases to trimming and J lost 6 bases; unmatched junction nucleotides: 11. The CDR3 is made up of 15 amino acids. The CDR3 coding sequence is TGTGCCAGCAGCCCAAGCGGGGGCCCTCTTCGCGAGCAGTACTTC. Translation: CASSPSGGPLREQYF.

This clonotype has just a few counts. V usage is TRBV20-1 and J usage is TRBJ2-7; D is tentatively TRBD1 or TRBD2 (5 bases each). Germline-derived CDR1 and CDR2 are DFQATT and SNEGSKA (reference sequence). The germline V and J ends were trimmed by 7 bases and 0 bases, with 19 bases remaining between them. The CDR3 length is 15 residues. This CDR3 reads CSGRDGEKISYEQYF. The CDR3 DNA follows: TGCAGTGGAAGGGACGGCGAAAAGATCTCCTACGAGCAGTACTTC.

This clonotype showed up many times. CDR3 in amino acids: CATLPEGPRNQPQHF. The CDR3, as DNA: TGTGCCACCCTACCTGAAGGGCCTAGGAATCAGCCCCAGCATTTT. The chain is built from TRBV19 and TRBJ1-5, with D uncertain. Germline CDR1 LNHDA, CDR2 SQIVND (reference sequence). The CDR3 extends over 15 amino acids. Deletions cut 10 bases from V and 4 bases from J, with 20 bases between.

This clonotype was seen ten or more times. The chain links TRBV7-8 to TRBJ2-7; 10 bases fit TRBD2. This CDR3 has 16 amino acids. V dropped 6 bases and J dropped 6; count of bases not matched to a gene: 14. CDR1 and CDR2 (germline): SGHVS, FQNEAQ. The CDR3 loop is CASSKREGGLGGEQYF. CDR3 DNA sequence: TGTGCCAGCAGTAAGCGGGAGGGGGGATTAGGGGGCGAGCAGTACTTC.

This clonotype was observed a handful of times. The V call is TRBV13, the J call TRBJ1-6; maybe TRBD1 (6 bases). Germline CDR1 and CDR2: PRHDT and FYEKMQ (reference sequence). This CDR3 is 15 amino acids long. V lost 2 bases and J 8 bases, leaving 13 bases between the germline ends. The CDR3 DNA sequence: TGTGCCAGCAGCTTACAGACAGGAAGAGATTCACCCCTCCACTTT. Translation: CASSLQTGRDSPLHF.

This chain links TRBV3-1 with TRBJ1-3; D possibly corresponds to TRBD1 (5 bases). Trimming left V 10 bases short and J 0 bases short, with 19 bases between. CDR1 and CDR2 from the germline V gene are LGHDT and YNNKEL (reference sequence). CDR3 length: 16 amino acids. Here the CDR3 DNA reads TGTGCCACCACCCAGGGACCAACCTTCTCTGGAAACACCATATATTTT. Encoded protein: CATTQGPTFSGNTIYF.

The chain's CDR3 is CASSPVGPGLAGPSTDTQYF. CDR3 nucleotides: TGTGCCAGCTCACCAGTCGGGCCGGGACTAGCGGGACCTAGCACAGATACGCAGTATTTT. The rearrangement links TRBV18 to TRBJ2-3, with 13 positions matching TRBD2. Germline-derived CDR1 and CDR2 are KGHSH and LQKENI. The CDR3 length is 20 residues. The ends lost 2 bases at V and 0 bases at J; junction bases unmatched: 11.

The table lists this clonotype with many counts. The V gene is TRBV7-8, the J gene TRBJ2-5, with D unresolved. The CDR3 contains 14 residues. Germline CDR1 and CDR2: SGHVS and FQNEAQ. Trimming removed 0 bases from V and 6 bases from J, with 11 bases in between. The CDR3 here is CASSLAGFGKTQYF. CDR3 bases: TGTGCCAGCAGCTTAGCAGGGTTTGGAAAGACCCAGTACTTC.